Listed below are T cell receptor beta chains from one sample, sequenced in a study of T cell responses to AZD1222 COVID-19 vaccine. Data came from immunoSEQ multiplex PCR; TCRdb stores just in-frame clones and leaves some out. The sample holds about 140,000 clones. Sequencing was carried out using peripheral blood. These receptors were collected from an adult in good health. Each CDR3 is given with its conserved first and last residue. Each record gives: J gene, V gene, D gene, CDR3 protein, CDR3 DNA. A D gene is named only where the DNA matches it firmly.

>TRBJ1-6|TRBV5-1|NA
CASSSQVDSPLHF
TGCGCCAGCAGCTCCCAGGTAGATTCACCCCTCCACTTT
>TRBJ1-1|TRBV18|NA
CASSPQEGGVNTEAFF
TGTGCCAGCTCACCACAGGAGGGGGGGGTGAACACTGAAGCTTTCTTT
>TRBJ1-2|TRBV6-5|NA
CATHGGGLYGYTF
TGTGCCACCCACGGGGGGGGACTCTATGGCTACACCTTC
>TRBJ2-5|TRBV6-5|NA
CASNPDHHRETQYF
TGTGCCAGCAACCCCGACCACCACAGAGAGACCCAGTACTTC
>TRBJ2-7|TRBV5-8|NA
CASSLPGTVGAVSYEQYF
TGTGCCAGCAGCTTGCCCGGGACTGTCGGGGCTGTATCCTACGAGCAGTACTTC
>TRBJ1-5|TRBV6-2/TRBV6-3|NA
CASSPVTSNQPQHF
TGTGCCAGCAGCCCCGTGACAAGCAATCAGCCCCAGCATTTT
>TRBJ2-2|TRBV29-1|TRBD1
CSVSSGTEFTGELFF
TGCAGCGTTTCCTCCGGGACAGAATTCACCGGGGAGCTGTTTTTT
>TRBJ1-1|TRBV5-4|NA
CASSWGGNTEAFF
TGTGCCAGCAGCTGGGGGGGGAACACTGAAGCTTTCTTT
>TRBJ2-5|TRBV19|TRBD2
CASSTSGGALKTQYF
TGTGCCAGTAGTACAAGCGGGGGGGCCCTTAAGACCCAGTACTTC
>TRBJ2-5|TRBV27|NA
CASSSRVDWETQYF
TGTGCCAGCAGTTCCAGGGTGGACTGGGAGACCCAGTACTTC
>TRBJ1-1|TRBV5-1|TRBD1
CASSRRSEGANTEAFF
TGCGCCAGCAGCCGCCGCTCCGAGGGGGCGAACACTGAAGCTTTCTTT
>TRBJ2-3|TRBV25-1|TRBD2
CASSLNGLAEDTQYF
TGTGCCAGCAGCCTTAATGGACTAGCTGAAGATACGCAGTATTTT
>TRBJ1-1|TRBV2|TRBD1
CASGQGYTEAFF
TGTGCCAGTGGACAGGGCTACACTGAAGCTTTCTTT
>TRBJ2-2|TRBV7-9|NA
CARGLNTGELFF
TGTGCCAGGGGGCTTAACACCGGGGAGCTGTTTTTT
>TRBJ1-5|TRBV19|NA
CATHGQINQPQHF
TGTGCCACCCACGGGCAGATCAATCAGCCCCAGCATTTT
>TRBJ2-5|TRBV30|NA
CAWTSFYREKETQYF
TGTGCCTGGACCTCCTTCTACAGGGAGAAAGAGACCCAGTACTTC
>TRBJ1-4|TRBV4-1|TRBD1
CASSQGRGTVGKLFF
TGCGCCAGCAGCCAAGGCAGGGGGACTGTTGGAAAACTGTTTTTT
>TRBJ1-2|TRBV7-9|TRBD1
CASSFPGQRDYGYTF
TGTGCCAGCAGCTTCCCGGGACAGAGGGACTATGGCTACACCTTC
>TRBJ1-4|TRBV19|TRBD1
CASSLGTANNEKLFF
TGTGCCAGTAGTCTCGGGACAGCGAATAATGAAAAACTGTTTTTT
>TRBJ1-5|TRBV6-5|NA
CASATYSNQPQHF
TGTGCCAGCGCGACCTATAGCAATCAGCCCCAGCATTTT
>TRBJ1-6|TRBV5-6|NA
CASSPQGFYNSPLHF
TGTGCCAGCAGCCCCCAGGGGTTCTATAATTCACCCCTCCACTTT
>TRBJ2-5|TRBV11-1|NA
CASSLGSYSREETQYF
TGTGCCAGCAGCTTAGGGTCCTATTCGAGGGAAGAGACCCAGTACTTC
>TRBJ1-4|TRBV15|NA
CATRTPTNEKLFF
TGTGCCACCAGGACTCCAACTAATGAAAAACTGTTTTTT
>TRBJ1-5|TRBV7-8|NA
CASSPPGIDQPQHF
TGTGCCAGCAGCCCTCCCGGGATCGATCAGCCCCAGCATTTT
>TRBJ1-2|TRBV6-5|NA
CASSNDRIYGYTF
TGTGCCAGCAGCAACGACCGTATCTATGGCTACACCTTC
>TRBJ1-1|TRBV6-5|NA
CASSYRWNTEAFF
TGTGCCAGCAGTTACCGGTGGAACACTGAAGCTTTCTTT
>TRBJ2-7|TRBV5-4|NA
CASSLAGGGTSYEQYF
TGTGCCAGCAGCTTGGCGGGCGGGGGCACTTCCTACGAGCAGTACTTC
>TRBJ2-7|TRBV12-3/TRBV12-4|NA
CASSSGSHEQYF
TGTGCCAGCAGTTCAGGGAGCCACGAGCAGTACTTC
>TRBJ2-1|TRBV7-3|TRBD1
CASSSDRGRGGEQFF
TGTGCCAGCAGCTCAGACAGGGGGCGGGGAGGTGAGCAGTTCTTC
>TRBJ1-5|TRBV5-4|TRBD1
CASSLTGTGEYNQPQHF
TGTGCCAGCAGCTTAACCGGGACAGGGGAATACAATCAGCCCCAGCATTTT
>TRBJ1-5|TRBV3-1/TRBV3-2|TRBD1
CASSQKQGGGNQPQHF
TGTGCCAGCAGCCAAAAACAGGGGGGGGGCAATCAGCCCCAGCATTTT
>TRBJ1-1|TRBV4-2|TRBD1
CASSLLALQGAMNTEAFF
TGTGCCAGCAGCCTTCTAGCCCTACAGGGGGCTATGAACACTGAAGCTTTCTTT
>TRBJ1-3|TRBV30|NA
CAWSVAGNTIYF
TGTGCCTGGAGTGTGGCTGGAAACACCATATATTTT
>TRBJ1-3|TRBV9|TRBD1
CASSAIWTGTENTIYF
TGTGCCAGCAGCGCCATCTGGACAGGGACCGAAAACACCATATATTTT
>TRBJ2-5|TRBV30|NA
CAWSVSFAEGTQYF
TGTGCCTGGAGTGTAAGTTTTGCTGAAGGGACCCAGTACTTC
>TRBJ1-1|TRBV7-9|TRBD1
CASSWPTGQAFF
TGTGCCAGCAGCTGGCCGACAGGGCAAGCTTTCTTT
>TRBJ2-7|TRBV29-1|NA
CSVTGLYEQYF
TGCAGCGTGACAGGACTCTACGAGCAGTACTTC
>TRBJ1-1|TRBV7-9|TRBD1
CASSYGTVNTEAFF
TGTGCCAGCAGCTATGGGACAGTCAACACTGAAGCTTTCTTT
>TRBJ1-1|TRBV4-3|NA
CASSQGPRSTEAFF
TGCGCCAGCAGCCAAGGGCCCAGAAGTACTGAAGCTTTCTTT
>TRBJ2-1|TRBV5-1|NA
CASRAAYNEQFF
TGCGCCAGCAGAGCGGCCTACAATGAGCAGTTCTTC
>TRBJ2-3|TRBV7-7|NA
CASSLWPRRAYNHTDTQYF
TGTGCCAGCAGCTTATGGCCTAGACGAGCCTACAACCACACAGATACGCAGTATTTT
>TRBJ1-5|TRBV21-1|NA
CASRRGPSNQPQHF
TGTGCCAGCAGGAGGGGGCCGAGCAATCAGCCCCAGCATTTT
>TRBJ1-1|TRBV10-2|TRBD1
CASIRTGPNTEAFF
TGCGCCAGCATAAGGACAGGGCCGAACACTGAAGCTTTCTTT
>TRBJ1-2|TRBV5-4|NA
CASSLWGGGYGYTF
TGTGCCAGCAGCTTGTGGGGAGGTGGTTATGGCTACACCTTC
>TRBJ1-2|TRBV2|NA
CASRGGAEYGYTF
TGTGCCAGCAGAGGAGGGGCCGAGTATGGCTACACCTTC
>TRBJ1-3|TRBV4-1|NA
CASSQEMTHSGNTIYF
TGCGCCAGCAGCCAAGAAATGACACACTCTGGAAACACCATATATTTT
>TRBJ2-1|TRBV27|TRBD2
CASSLSSLAGLVNEQFF
TGTGCCAGCAGTTTATCCTCGCTAGCGGGGCTGGTCAATGAGCAGTTCTTC
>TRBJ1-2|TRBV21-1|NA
CASSKNPFNYGYTF
TGTGCCAGCAGCAAAAATCCCTTTAACTATGGCTACACCTTC
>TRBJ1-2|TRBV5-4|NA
CASSRAGRWGGYTF
TGTGCCAGCAGCCGGGCGGGGCGATGGGGCGGCTACACCTTC
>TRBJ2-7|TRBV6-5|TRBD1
CASKTGTYEQYF
TGTGCCAGCAAGACAGGGACCTACGAGCAGTACTTC
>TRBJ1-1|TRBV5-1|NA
CASSSGMNTEAFF
TGCGCCAGCAGCTCCGGAATGAACACTGAAGCTTTCTTT
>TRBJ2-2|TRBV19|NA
CATGRSNTGELFF
TGTGCCACCGGACGTTCGAACACCGGGGAGCTGTTTTTT
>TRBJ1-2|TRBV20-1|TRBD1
CSASGTGYYGYTF
TGCAGTGCTAGTGGGACAGGGTATTATGGCTACACCTTC
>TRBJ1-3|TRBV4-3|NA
CASSKVRSSGNTIYF
TGCGCCAGCAGCAAAGTCAGATCCTCTGGAAACACCATATATTTT